The 24 T cell receptor beta chains listed next were all sequenced from one sample in a study of blood T cell repertoires in COVID-19. Here immunoSEQ multiplex PCR was the method, and the copy in TCRdb shows in-frame clones only, minus some. The repertoire consists of roughly 170,000 clones, with approximately 87% occurring once and the leading ten covering over 0.7%. Sequencing was carried out using peripheral blood. These receptors were obtained from a woman between 18 and 29 years old who had recovered from COVID-19.

V and J are TRBV19 and TRBJ2-3, with D uncertain. With 6 bases removed from V and 0 bases from J, the gap between germline ends came to 10 bases. The germline V gene encodes CDR1 LNHDA and CDR2 SQIVND (reference sequence). This CDR3 comprises 14 residues. CDR3 residues: CASSKYISTDTQYF. CDR3 coding DNA: TGTGCCAGTAGCAAATACATTAGCACAGATACGCAGTATTTT. The full variable domain, in which reference TRBV19 and TRBJ2-3 provide the parts outside the CDR3, is DGGITQSPKYLFRKEGQNVTLSCEQNLNHDAMYWYRQDPGQGLRLIYYSQIVNDFQKGDIAEGYSVSREKKESFPLTVTSAQKNPTAFYLCASSKYISTDTQYFGPGTRLTVL.

This chain uses TRBV19 with TRBJ1-6, with 7 bases fitting TRBD1. The germline gives CDR1 LNHDA, CDR2 SQIVND (reference sequence). The CDR3 has 16 residues. The V segment lost 8 bases and the J segment 0 bases; nucleotides outside the gene matches: 7. The CDR3 is CASSRQGSSYNSPLHF. The CDR3 coding sequence is TGTGCCAGTTCTCGACAGGGAAGCTCCTATAATTCACCCCTCCACTTT.

The V gene is TRBV7-3, the J gene TRBJ2-7, with a weak D call TRBD1 (5 bases). Germline-derived CDR1 and CDR2 are SGHTA and FQGTGA. Trimming left V 5 bases short and J 7 bases short, with 15 bases between. The CDR3 consists of 13 residues. CDR3 in amino acids: CASSLYRQTEQYF. The CDR3 nucleotides are TGTGCCAGCAGCCTATACAGACAGACTGAGCAGTACTTC.

This chain connects TRBV3-1 (or the pseudogene TRBV3-2) to TRBJ2-7; D is uncertain. This CDR3 contains 14 residues. Germline CDR1 LGHDT, CDR2 YNNKEL (reference sequence). V was cut by 5 bases and J by 0 bases, with 11 bases left in between. The CDR3 reads CASSNSPGSYEQYV. CDR3 DNA sequence: TGTGCCAGCAGCAATTCTCCGGGCTCCTACGAGCAGTACGTC.

The chain couples TRBV20-1 to TRBJ2-7, with D possibly TRBD2 on 5 matching bases. Trimming shortened V by 6 bases and J by 4 bases, and 10 bases separated the two germline ends. Germline CDR1 and CDR2: DFQATT and SNEGSKA (reference sequence). This CDR3 comprises 11 residues. The CDR3 sequence is CSATGIYEQYF. The CDR3 bases are TGCAGTGCCACGGGGATATACGAGCAGTACTTC.

The chain joins TRBV5-4 to TRBJ2-1; 12 bases are shared with TRBD2. Germline-derived CDR1 and CDR2 are SGHNT and YYREEE (reference sequence). The CDR3 is 17 amino acids. V trimming: 2 bases; J trimming: 5 bases; junction bases outside the gene matches: 8. CDR3 coding DNA: TGTGCCAGCAGCTTTGGACGACTAGCGGGAGTCCACAATGAGCAGTTCTTC. Its translation: CASSFGRLAGVHNEQFF.

This clone was detected only once. J is TRBJ2-7 and V is TRBV14; D remains ambiguous. This CDR3 contains 16 residues. Looked up from germline, CDR1 is SGHDN and CDR2 is FVKESK. V shed 0 bases and J shed 0 bases, with 12 bases lying between them. The CDR3 loop is CASSQEVGTGSYEQYF. The CDR3 DNA follows: TGTGCCAGCAGCCAAGAAGTGGGTACGGGCTCCTACGAGCAGTACTTC.

V is TRBV6-5 and J is TRBJ2-1; D remains ambiguous. Trimming left V 5 bases short and J 8 bases short, with 10 bases between. Germline values: CDR1 MNHEY, CDR2 SVGAGI. This CDR3 has 12 residues. The CDR3 nucleotides read TGTGCCAGCAGTCTCGACCGGGATGAGCAGTTCTTC. Protein product: CASSLDRDEQFF.

The chain has TRBV15 and TRBJ2-3, with 9 bases that match TRBD2. Germline-derived CDR1 and CDR2 are LNHNV and YYDKDF (reference sequence). Losses at the gene ends were 0 bases for V and 3 bases for J; bases not matched to a gene: 10. The CDR3 has 18 residues. The CDR3 protein is CATSRDASLAGNTDTQYF. In DNA form, the CDR3 reads TGTGCCACCAGCAGAGATGCGTCTCTAGCGGGGAATACAGATACGCAGTATTTT. The whole variable domain, filled in from reference TRBV15 and TRBJ2-3, reads DAMVIQNPRYQVTQFGKPVTLSCSQTLNHNVMYWYQQKSSQAPKLLFHYYDKDFNNEADTPDNFQSRRPNTSFCFLDIRSPGLGDTAMYLCATSRDASLAGNTDTQYFGPGTRLTVL.

The V and J genes are TRBV2 and TRBJ1-4; TRBD1 agrees at 10 bases. After removal of 6 bases from V and 3 bases from J, the junction contained 7 bases not matched to a gene. The germline gives CDR1 SNHLY, CDR2 FYNNEI. There are 16 residues in the CDR3. CDR3 DNA: TGTGCCAGCAGAGCGGGACAGGGGAGGCCTAATGAAAAACTGTTTTTT. Protein: CASRAGQGRPNEKLFF.

The rearrangement joins TRBV7-8 to TRBJ2-7; the match to TRBD1 covers 7 bases. Trimming removed 5 bases from V and 5 bases from J; junction bases left unmatched: 12. This CDR3 has 15 residues. From germline, CDR1 is SGHVS and CDR2 FQNEAQ. The CDR3 sequence: CASSNLGQSSNEQYF. The CDR3 DNA is TGTGCCAGCAGCAATCTGGGACAGAGCTCTAACGAGCAGTACTTC.

V is TRBV10-1 and J is TRBJ2-7, with D unresolved. Germline V gene lookup returns CDR1 WNHNN and CDR2 SYGVQD (reference sequence). The CDR3 runs 11 residues. The CDR3, as DNA: TGCACGAAAGATGAGTCCTACGAGCAGTACGTC. Protein product: CTKDESYEQYV.

This clone was observed a handful of times. The chain recombines TRBV4-3 with TRBJ1-4; no firm D call. This CDR3 has 13 amino acids. Germline CDR1 LGHNA, CDR2 YSLEER. The V end was cut by 0 bases, the J end by 7 bases, with 6 bases between. CDR3: CASSQDRLEKLFF. The CDR3 DNA reads as TGCGCCAGCAGCCAAGACAGACTTGAAAAACTGTTTTTT.

The chain joins TRBV3-1 (or the pseudogene TRBV3-2) to TRBJ2-7; D remains ambiguous. CDR1 LGHDT and CDR2 YNNKEL come from the germline V gene (reference sequence). CDR3 length: 14 residues. V was cut by 0 bases and J by 3 bases, with 9 bases left in between. The CDR3 region is CASSQDPSNYEQYF. As DNA, the CDR3 is TGTGCCAGCAGCCAAGATCCTAGTAACTACGAGCAGTACTTC.

The chain combines TRBV18 with TRBJ2-1; maybe TRBD2 (6 bases). Germline CDR1 and CDR2: KGHSH and LQKENI. CDR3 length: 12 amino acids. The germline V and J ends were trimmed by 6 bases and 11 bases, with 14 bases remaining between them. CDR3 DNA: TGTGCCAGCTCCCCGGACTATTCTCAGCAGTTCTTC. It specifies CASSPDYSQQFF.

This clone was observed a few times. This chain connects TRBV9 to TRBJ1-6, with D uncertain. CDR1 SGDLS and CDR2 YYNGEE come from the germline V gene. The length of the CDR3 is 13 residues. V was pared by 0 bases and J by 11 bases, with 9 bases between. CDR3 sequence reads: CASSVEVRAPLHF. The CDR3 DNA reads TGTGCCAGCAGCGTAGAAGTGAGGGCACCCCTCCACTTT.

The chain couples TRBV7-2 to TRBJ2-3, with a weak D call TRBD2 (5 bases). The CDR3 runs 13 residues. Between the trimmed V and J ends, which lost 4 bases and 6 bases, there was a span of 11 bases. Germline loops: CDR1 SGHTA, CDR2 FQGNSA. Here the CDR3 reads CASSSTRGDTQYF. CDR3 DNA: TGTGCCAGCAGCTCGACCCGAGGGGATACGCAGTATTTT.

This clone has only a few counts. The chain links TRBV4-2 to TRBJ1-4, with TRBD1 matching 7 bases. This CDR3 has 15 residues. V gave up 1 base and J gave up 4 bases; unmatched junction bases: 3. In germline, CDR1 is LGHNA, CDR2 YNFKEQ. The CDR3 sequence: CASSQGQGLNEKLFF. DNA for the CDR3: TGTGCCAGCAGCCAAGGACAGGGTCTTAATGAAAAACTGTTTTTT.

The J gene is TRBJ2-6, the V gene TRBV7-9, with 8 bases that match TRBD1. The CDR3 is 17 residues long. With 4 bases clipped from V and 0 bases from J, the junction kept 5 bases outside the gene matches. In germline, CDR1 is SEHNR, CDR2 FQNEAQ (reference sequence). CDR3 sequence: CASSWGQVRSGANVLTF. CDR3 DNA sequence: TGTGCCAGCAGCTGGGGACAGGTTCGCTCTGGGGCCAACGTCCTGACTTTC.

The CDR3 loop is CASSKDRPGANVLTF. In DNA form, the CDR3 reads TGTGCCAGCAGCAAAGACAGACCTGGGGCCAACGTCCTGACTTTC. The V call is TRBV9, the J call TRBJ2-6; a possible D gene is TRBD1 (5 bases). Trimming took off 4 bases at V and 2 bases at J, with 10 bases between the two ends. CDR1 is SGDLS and CDR2 is YYNGEE in the germline V gene. The CDR3 is 15 amino acids. The full variable domain, with the rest looked up from reference TRBV9 and TRBJ2-6, is DSGVTQTPKHLITATGQRVTLRCSPRSGDLSVYWYQQSLDQGLQFLIQYYNGEERAKGNILERFSAQQFPDLHSELNLSSLELGDSALYFCASSKDRPGANVLTFGAGSRLTVL.

The chain joins TRBV25-1 to TRBJ2-7, with 7 bases that match TRBD1. CDR1 is MGHDK and CDR2 is SYGVNS in the germline V gene. V shed 3 bases and J 2 bases; nucleotides not matched to a gene: 4. The length of the CDR3 is 14 residues. The CDR3 sequence is CASSEWDSAYEQYF. The DNA for the CDR3 is TGTGCCAGCAGTGAGTGGGACAGTGCCTACGAGCAGTACTTC.

The rearrangement uses TRBV15 and TRBJ1-6; the match to TRBD1 covers 8 bases. The CDR3 is 15 amino acids. With V trimmed by 5 bases and J by 5 bases, 5 bases remained unmatched. Germline V gene lookup returns CDR1 LNHNV and CDR2 YYDKDF (reference sequence). The CDR3 region is CATSGRTGNNSPLHF. CDR3 DNA sequence: TGTGCCACCAGCGGAAGGACAGGGAATAATTCACCCCTCCACTTT.

This rearrangement joins TRBV7-2 to TRBJ2-3; 8 bases map to TRBD2. Germline assignment: CDR1 SGHTA and CDR2 FQGNSA. The CDR3 is 19 residues long. With 4 bases clipped from V and 0 bases from J, the junction kept 15 bases outside the gene matches. The CDR3 DNA follows: TGTGCCAGCAGCTCCTCCACCCCCACCGGGACTAGAAGCACAGATACGCAGTATTTT. Translation gives CASSSSTPTGTRSTDTQYF.

This chain joins TRBV19 and TRBJ1-5; D call uncertain. Germline lookup yields CDR1 LNHDA and CDR2 SQIVND (reference sequence). The CDR3 length is 14 residues. Trimming removed 3 bases at V and 7 bases at J, with 13 bases between. The CDR3 coding sequence is TGTGCCAGTAGTATTTCCGGGTTTCGGCAGCCCCAGCATTTT. Translating it yields CASSISGFRQPQHF.